This T cell receptor beta chain was recorded in a study of blood T cell repertoires in COVID-19. Study in general: Researchers got acute and convalescent COVID-19 samples from the United States, Italy and Spain.

Sequencing used immunoSEQ multiplex PCR; TCRdb keeps in-frame clones, though not all of them. The sample consists of under 300,000 clones, roughly four fifths of them appearing once. Participant-given clinical history determined each cohort assignment. The V gene lost 3 bases and the J gene lost 7 bases, with 13 bases spanning the gap. This CDR3 comprises 14 residues. Germline V gives CDR1 LNHDA, CDR2 SQIVND (reference sequence). The sample comprised PBMCs or T cells enriched from blood (not recorded which). This TCR came from a man in his fifties who had recovered from COVID-19. V is TRBV19 and J is TRBJ1-5; TRBD1 is a possible D gene (6 bases). The CDR3 coding sequence is TGTGCCAGTAGTATCGCAGGGGCAAGGCAGCCCCAGCATTTT. Its protein is CASSIAGARQPQHF.